The clone carrying this T cell receptor (beta chain) was detected only a few times. Its antigen is undetermined. This sample stems from a study of CD8 T cells in ankylosing spondylitis. The authors made TCR beta libraries by quantitative 5'-RACE with molecular barcodes. One entry per CDR3 protein results from TCRdb running MiXCR on the 5' RACE reads. The sample comprises roughly 180,000 distinct CDR3 sequences, 11% of which are singletons, and 25% to 30% rests with the top ten. Regarding the study as a whole: The disease-linked clones had a CD8+ phenotype and low blood frequencies. Among TCR beta sequences, a motif of fewer than 10 highly homologous variants appeared characteristic of ankylosing spondylitis blood. Enrichment of disease-linked clones was reportedly significant in matched ankylosing spondylitis synovial fluid.

Per germline, CDR1 SGHAT and CDR2 FQNNGV. Trimming shortened V by 4 bases and J by 2 bases, and 27 bases separated the two germline ends. CDR3 length: 20 residues. The TCR originated in a male donor with ankylosing spondylitis or in good health (not recorded which). The chain recombines TRBV11-2 with TRBJ1-5, with a weak D call TRBD1 (6 bases). The sequencing input was blood, either unsorted or a sorted T cell fraction (not recorded which). CDR3 residues: CASSYPFGGRLVYGNQPQHF. In nucleotides, the CDR3 is TGTGCCAGCAGCTACCCGTTCGGGGGGCGTCTCGTTTATGGCAATCAGCCCCAGCATTTT.